This T cell receptor (beta chain) was identified during a study of T cell responses to AZD1222 COVID-19 vaccine. Study-wide points: Spike was spanned by vaccine-associated CD4 TCRs, which were dominant at 160-218 and 743-854. Nearly half of spike-specific TCRs reportedly target variant regions that are unmutated in the B.1.351 and B.1.1.7 variants. Donors, mostly white British, included more females; clonal diversity was possibly underestimated. Two doses of AZD1222 preceded a rise in Spike-specific TCR breadth and depth.

TCRdb's copy holds only in-frame clones and misses some; the assay was immunoSEQ multiplex PCR. In the table there are 120,000 or so clones, about 88% of which are singletons. Per the germline V gene, CDR1 is SEHNR and CDR2 is FQNEAQ (reference sequence). V lost 4 bases to trimming and J lost 4 bases; unmatched junction nucleotides: 7. The CDR3 sequence is 16 residues long. Note on this clone: Its specificity is unknown.

The source was peripheral blood, collected 28 days after the second AZD1222 dose. The V call is TRBV7-9, the J call TRBJ1-4, with 9 bases aligning to TRBD1. This receptor was obtained from an adult who received the AZD1222 COVID-19 vaccine. The CDR3 region has the DNA TGTGCCAGCAGCTATCCTCCGACAGGGGGTAATGAAAAACTGTTTTTT. This codes for CASSYPPTGGNEKLFF.